This TCR beta chain was recovered during a study of cytomegalovirus exposure and HLA in healthy donors. Study-wide results and caveats: Per published accounts, TCR beta sequences correctly predicted the HLA-A and HLA-B alleles of most subjects.

As concerns this clone: Its cognate antigen is unknown.

Germline CDR1 and CDR2: LNHDA and SQIVND (reference sequence). Trimming shortened V by 3 bases and J by 3 bases, and 8 bases separated the two germline ends. This CDR3 comprises 13 residues. The study ran its PCR with 60 Vbeta and 13 Jbeta primers. Generated by immunoSEQ multiplex PCR, the TCRdb table keeps only in-frame clones and is missing some. Of around 130,000 clones in the sample, 80% to 85% were seen once. The TCR sequence derives from a female donor in good health and CMV-seronegative. Sample: PBMCs. This chain connects TRBV19 to TRBJ1-1; D is perhaps TRBD1 (6 bases). The CDR3 sequence: CASSIGQHTEAFF. CDR3 nucleotides: TGTGCCAGTAGTATCGGACAGCACACTGAAGCTTTCTTT.